This is a list of T cell receptor beta chains from one sample in a study of CD4 T cells in relation to SARS-CoV-2 and coronaviruses. Repertoires were generated with immunoSEQ multiplex PCR, while TCRdb's copy carries only in-frame clones and drops some. Here the sample spans 58,000 or so clones, around 90% being singletons. The sequenced material came from naive CD4+ T cells from PBMCs. The receptors originated from an adult with COVID-19. The CDR3 runs from the conserved cysteine through the conserved F or W. A D gene is named only where the DNA matches it firmly. Clone size, where shown, is once, few, many, or a class for clones that have expanded.

J gene: TRBJ2-5
D gene: TRBD2
V gene: TRBV2
clone size: -
CDR3 protein: CASRGGVGLAKKETQYF
CDR3 DNA: TGTGCCAGCAGGGGTGGGGTGGGACTAGCGAAAAAGGAGACCCAGTACTTC

J gene: TRBJ2-3
D gene: -
V gene: TRBV25-1
clone size: -
CDR3 protein: CASSEDTQYF
CDR3 DNA: TGTGCCAGCAGTGAGGATACGCAGTATTTT

J gene: TRBJ2-1
D gene: TRBD2
V gene: TRBV5-1
clone size: -
CDR3 protein: CASSLNSGRNYNEQFF
CDR3 DNA: TGCGCCAGCAGCTTGAATAGCGGGAGGAACTACAATGAGCAGTTCTTC

J gene: TRBJ1-4
D gene: TRBD1
V gene: TRBV10-3
clone size: -
CDR3 protein: CAISVDRGPEKLFF
CDR3 DNA: TGTGCCATCAGCGTCGACAGGGGGCCGGAAAAACTGTTTTTT

J gene: TRBJ2-3
D gene: -
V gene: TRBV4-1
clone size: -
CDR3 protein: CASSHPFDDTQYF
CDR3 DNA: TGCGCCAGCAGCCATCCGTTTGACGATACGCAGTATTTT

J gene: TRBJ2-5
D gene: -
V gene: TRBV11-1
clone size: -
CDR3 protein: CASSPIRTEKETQYF
CDR3 DNA: TGTGCCAGCAGCCCTATCCGGACGGAGAAAGAGACCCAGTACTTC

J gene: TRBJ2-1
D gene: TRBD1
V gene: TRBV9
clone size: -
CDR3 protein: CASSGGAGGGGNEQFF
CDR3 DNA: TGTGCCAGCAGCGGGGGGGCAGGGGGCGGTGGTAATGAGCAGTTCTTC

J gene: TRBJ2-6
D gene: -
V gene: TRBV24-1
clone size: -
CDR3 protein: CATSDLPAGPDSGANVLTF
CDR3 DNA: TGTGCCACCAGTGATTTGCCCGCAGGGCCCGATTCTGGGGCCAACGTCCTGACTTTC

J gene: TRBJ1-1
D gene: -
V gene: TRBV29-1
clone size: -
CDR3 protein: CSVTLTQNTEAFF
CDR3 DNA: TGCAGCGTAACTCTAACCCAGAACACTGAAGCTTTCTTT

J gene: TRBJ2-7
D gene: -
V gene: TRBV2
clone size: -
CDR3 protein: CASSDVRPRGQYF
CDR3 DNA: TGTGCCAGCAGTGACGTGCGCCCCAGAGGGCAGTACTTC

J gene: TRBJ2-3
D gene: -
V gene: TRBV2
clone size: -
CDR3 protein: CASSAQGETDTQYF
CDR3 DNA: TGTGCCAGCAGTGCGCAGGGAGAAACAGATACGCAGTATTTT

J gene: TRBJ2-7
D gene: TRBD2
V gene: TRBV28
clone size: -
CDR3 protein: CASSLPAGTYEQYF
CDR3 DNA: TGTGCCAGCAGTTTACCAGCGGGGACCTACGAGCAGTACTTC

J gene: TRBJ2-5
D gene: TRBD2
V gene: TRBV4-1
clone size: -
CDR3 protein: CASMGMERGQETQYF
CDR3 DNA: TGCGCCAGCATGGGTATGGAGCGGGGACAAGAGACCCAGTACTTC

J gene: TRBJ2-6
D gene: -
V gene: TRBV19
clone size: -
CDR3 protein: CASRLGGANVLTF
CDR3 DNA: TGTGCCAGCAGATTGGGTGGGGCCAACGTCCTGACTTTC

J gene: TRBJ1-1
D gene: -
V gene: TRBV5-4
clone size: -
CDR3 protein: CASSNPGRNTEAFF
CDR3 DNA: TGTGCCAGCAGCAACCCGGGCAGGAACACTGAAGCTTTCTTT

J gene: TRBJ1-3
D gene: -
V gene: TRBV9
clone size: -
CDR3 protein: CASSVGGTYSGNTIYF
CDR3 DNA: TGTGCCAGCAGCGTGGGGGGTACCTACTCTGGAAACACCATATATTTT

J gene: TRBJ2-1
D gene: -
V gene: TRBV4-1
clone size: -
CDR3 protein: CASSQVVSTQTYNEQFF
CDR3 DNA: TGCGCCAGCAGCCAAGTGGTATCAACACAGACCTACAATGAGCAGTTCTTC

J gene: TRBJ2-2
D gene: TRBD2
V gene: TRBV3-1/TRBV3-2
clone size: -
CDR3 protein: CASSRRTSGRNTGELFF
CDR3 DNA: TGTGCCAGCAGCCGCCGGACTAGCGGTAGGAACACCGGGGAGCTGTTTTTT

J gene: TRBJ2-1
D gene: TRBD2
V gene: TRBV5-1
clone size: once
CDR3 protein: CASSPLGTSGGGRRGYNEQFF
CDR3 DNA: TGCGCCAGCAGCCCCCTCGGGACTAGCGGGGGGGGAAGGAGGGGCTACAATGAGCAGTTCTTC

J gene: TRBJ2-3
D gene: TRBD2
V gene: TRBV6-1
clone size: -
CDR3 protein: CASSEPLAGVGTDTQYF
CDR3 DNA: TGTGCCAGCAGCGAACCCTTAGCGGGAGTAGGGACAGATACGCAGTATTTT

J gene: TRBJ2-2
D gene: TRBD1
V gene: TRBV5-1
clone size: -
CDR3 protein: CASSLLAGGASMGAGELFF
CDR3 DNA: TGCGCCAGCAGCTTGTTGGCAGGGGGCGCGTCCATGGGGGCCGGGGAGCTGTTTTTT

J gene: TRBJ1-1
D gene: -
V gene: TRBV19
clone size: -
CDR3 protein: CASYEGLNTEAFF
CDR3 DNA: TGTGCCAGCTACGAGGGACTGAACACTGAAGCTTTCTTT

J gene: TRBJ2-5
D gene: -
V gene: TRBV5-3
clone size: -
CDR3 protein: CARSMGGPEGFGETQYF
CDR3 DNA: TGTGCCAGAAGCATGGGCGGTCCAGAGGGCTTTGGGGAGACCCAGTACTTC

J gene: TRBJ2-5
D gene: -
V gene: TRBV14
clone size: -
CDR3 protein: CASSETTNKYF
CDR3 DNA: TGTGCCAGCAGCGAAACTACCAACAAGTACTTC

J gene: TRBJ2-5
D gene: -
V gene: TRBV7-9
clone size: -
CDR3 protein: CASSLNVEETQYF
CDR3 DNA: TGTGCCAGCAGCTTAAACGTGGAAGAGACCCAGTACTTC

J gene: TRBJ2-1
D gene: TRBD2
V gene: TRBV6-5
clone size: -
CDR3 protein: CASSRSSGRAKFF
CDR3 DNA: TGTGCCAGCAGCAGATCTAGCGGGAGGGCCAAGTTCTTC

J gene: TRBJ1-2
D gene: -
V gene: TRBV18
clone size: once
CDR3 protein: CASSPGTLNNYGYTF
CDR3 DNA: TGTGCCAGCTCACCCGGGACTCTAAACAACTATGGCTACACCTTC

J gene: TRBJ2-7
D gene: -
V gene: TRBV6-5
clone size: -
CDR3 protein: CASSYGQNYEQYF
CDR3 DNA: TGTGCCAGCAGTTACGGACAGAACTACGAGCAGTACTTC

J gene: TRBJ1-5
D gene: -
V gene: TRBV6-2/TRBV6-3
clone size: -
CDR3 protein: CASSSSTGWRAQHF
CDR3 DNA: TGTGCCAGCAGCTCCTCCACAGGGTGGAGGGCCCAGCATTTT

J gene: TRBJ2-7
D gene: TRBD2
V gene: TRBV7-2
clone size: -
CDR3 protein: CASSHTGTSGYEQYF
CDR3 DNA: TGTGCCAGCAGTCACACCGGGACTAGCGGTTACGAGCAGTACTTC

J gene: TRBJ1-6
D gene: -
V gene: TRBV2
clone size: -
CDR3 protein: CASIRTAYNSPLHF
CDR3 DNA: TGTGCCAGCATTAGGACAGCTTACAATTCACCCCTCCACTTT

J gene: TRBJ1-6
D gene: -
V gene: TRBV9
clone size: -
CDR3 protein: CASSVAPRLDYNSPLHF
CDR3 DNA: TGTGCCAGCAGCGTAGCCCCCCGCCTGGACTATAATTCACCCCTCCACTTT

J gene: TRBJ2-5
D gene: -
V gene: TRBV5-5
clone size: -
CDR3 protein: CASSWDIQETQYF
CDR3 DNA: TGTGCCAGCAGCTGGGACATACAAGAGACCCAGTACTTC

J gene: TRBJ2-5
D gene: TRBD1
V gene: TRBV2
clone size: -
CDR3 protein: CASSEDREETQYF
CDR3 DNA: TGTGCCAGCAGTGAGGACAGGGAAGAGACCCAGTACTTC

J gene: TRBJ2-2
D gene: -
V gene: TRBV14
clone size: -
CDR3 protein: CASSHSPSSGELFF
CDR3 DNA: TGTGCCAGCAGCCATAGCCCCAGTTCCGGGGAGCTGTTTTTT

J gene: TRBJ1-1
D gene: TRBD1
V gene: TRBV6-6
clone size: -
CDR3 protein: CASSYDRVRSTEAFF
CDR3 DNA: TGTGCCAGCAGTTACGACAGGGTGCGGAGCACTGAAGCTTTCTTT

J gene: TRBJ2-7
D gene: TRBD2
V gene: TRBV7-2
clone size: -
CDR3 protein: CASSPGLAGPYEQYF
CDR3 DNA: TGTGCCAGCAGCCCAGGACTAGCGGGACCCTACGAGCAGTACTTC

J gene: TRBJ1-5
D gene: TRBD1
V gene: TRBV15
clone size: -
CDR3 protein: CATSKGQGLNQPQHF
CDR3 DNA: TGTGCCACCAGCAAAGGACAGGGCCTCAATCAGCCCCAGCATTTT

J gene: TRBJ2-5
D gene: -
V gene: TRBV11-2
clone size: -
CDR3 protein: CASSLRGGETQYF
CDR3 DNA: TGTGCCAGCAGCTTACGAGGGGGGGAGACCCAGTACTTC

J gene: TRBJ2-1
D gene: TRBD2
V gene: TRBV5-1
clone size: -
CDR3 protein: CASSLTLAGGPRQFF
CDR3 DNA: TGCGCCAGCAGCTTGACGCTAGCGGGAGGGCCACGGCAGTTCTTC